The 4 T cell receptor beta chains reported below all come from one sample, sequenced in a study of T cell responses to AZD1222 COVID-19 vaccine. TCRdb's copy holds only in-frame clones and misses some; the assay was immunoSEQ multiplex PCR. The data hold tens of thousands of clones, with roughly 75% observed a single time. The material was peripheral blood, obtained on day 0 of AZD1222 vaccination. These receptors all stem from an adult in good health.

The chain uses TRBV27 and TRBJ2-3; D gene ambiguous. The CDR3 runs to 15 residues. Germline CDR1 is MNHEY and CDR2 is SMNVEV (reference sequence). The V gene lost 1 base and the J gene lost 6 bases, with 14 bases spanning the gap. The CDR3 loop reads CASSLWVSSADTQYF. DNA of the CDR3: TGTGCCAGCAGTTTATGGGTATCCTCCGCGGATACGCAGTATTTT.

V is TRBV11-2 and J is TRBJ2-2; 11 positions agree with TRBD2. Losses at the gene ends were 3 bases for V and 4 bases for J; bases not matched to a gene: 4. This CDR3 is 16 amino acids long. CDR1 and CDR2 from the germline V gene are SGHAT and FQNNGV. This CDR3 reads CASSLALAGATGELFF. The CDR3 nucleotides are TGTGCCAGCAGCTTGGCACTAGCGGGGGCCACCGGGGAGCTGTTTTTT.

The chain carries TRBV10-3 and TRBJ1-5; no clear D. The CDR3 has 16 amino acids. V was shortened by 4 bases and J by 2 bases, with 15 bases between the two germline ends. CDR1 and CDR2 (germline): ENHRY, SYGVKD. CDR3 region: CAISVGGLRGNQPQHF. CDR3 DNA sequence: TGTGCCATCAGTGTGGGAGGGTTACGAGGCAATCAGCCCCAGCATTTT.

V and J are TRBV20-1 and TRBJ1-2; unclear D gene. Per the germline V gene, CDR1 is DFQATT and CDR2 is SNEGSKA (reference sequence). Trimming stripped 0 bases from V and 7 bases from J, with 6 bases between. CDR3 length: 11 residues. CDR3 DNA: TGCAGTGCTAGAGATCCAGGTGGCTACACCTTC. This gives the protein CSARDPGGYTF.